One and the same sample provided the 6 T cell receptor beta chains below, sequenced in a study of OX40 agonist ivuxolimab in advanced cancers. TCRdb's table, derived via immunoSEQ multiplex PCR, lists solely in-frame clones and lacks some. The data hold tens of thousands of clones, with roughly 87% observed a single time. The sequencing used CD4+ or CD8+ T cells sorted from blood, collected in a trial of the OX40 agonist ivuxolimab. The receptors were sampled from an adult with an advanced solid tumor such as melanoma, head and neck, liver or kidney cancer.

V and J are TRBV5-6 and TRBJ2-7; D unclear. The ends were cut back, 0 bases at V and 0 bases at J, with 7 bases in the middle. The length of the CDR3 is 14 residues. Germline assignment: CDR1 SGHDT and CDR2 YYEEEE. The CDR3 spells CASSLGSISYEQYF. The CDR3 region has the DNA TGTGCCAGCAGCTTGGGCAGTATCTCCTACGAGCAGTACTTC.

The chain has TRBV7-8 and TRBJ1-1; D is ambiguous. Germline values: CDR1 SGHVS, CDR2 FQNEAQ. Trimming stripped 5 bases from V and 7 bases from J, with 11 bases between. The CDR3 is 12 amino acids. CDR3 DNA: TGTGCCAGCAGCGTCGAGAACGGTGAAGCTTTCTTT. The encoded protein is CASSVENGEAFF.

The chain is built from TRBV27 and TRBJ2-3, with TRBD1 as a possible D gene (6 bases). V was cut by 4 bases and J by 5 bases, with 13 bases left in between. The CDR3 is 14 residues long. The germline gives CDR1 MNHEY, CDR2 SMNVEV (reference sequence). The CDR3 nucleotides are TGTGCCAGCAGTTGGGGACACGATAAAGATACGCAGTATTTT. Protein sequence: CASSWGHDKDTQYF.

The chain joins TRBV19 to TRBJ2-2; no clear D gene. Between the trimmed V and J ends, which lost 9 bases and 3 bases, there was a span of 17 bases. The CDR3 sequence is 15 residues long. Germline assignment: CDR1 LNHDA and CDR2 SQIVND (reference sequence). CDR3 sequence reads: CASSDATWDTGELFF. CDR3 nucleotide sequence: TGTGCCAGCTCGGACGCAACTTGGGACACCGGGGAGCTGTTTTTT.

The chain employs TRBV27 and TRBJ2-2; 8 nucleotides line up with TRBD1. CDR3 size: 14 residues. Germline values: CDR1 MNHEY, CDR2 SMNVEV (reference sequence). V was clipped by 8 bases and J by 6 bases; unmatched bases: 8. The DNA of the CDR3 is TGTGCCAGCCGGACAGGGCGGTGGTCCGGGGAGCTGTTTTTT. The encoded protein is CASRTGRWSGELFF.

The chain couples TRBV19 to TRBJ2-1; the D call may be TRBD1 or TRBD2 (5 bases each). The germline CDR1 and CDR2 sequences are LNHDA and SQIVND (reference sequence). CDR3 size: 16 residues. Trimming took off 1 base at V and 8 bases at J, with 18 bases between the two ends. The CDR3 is CASSIAGTPTIDEQFF. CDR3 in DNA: TGTGCCAGTAGTATAGCTGGGACCCCCACCATAGATGAGCAGTTCTTC.